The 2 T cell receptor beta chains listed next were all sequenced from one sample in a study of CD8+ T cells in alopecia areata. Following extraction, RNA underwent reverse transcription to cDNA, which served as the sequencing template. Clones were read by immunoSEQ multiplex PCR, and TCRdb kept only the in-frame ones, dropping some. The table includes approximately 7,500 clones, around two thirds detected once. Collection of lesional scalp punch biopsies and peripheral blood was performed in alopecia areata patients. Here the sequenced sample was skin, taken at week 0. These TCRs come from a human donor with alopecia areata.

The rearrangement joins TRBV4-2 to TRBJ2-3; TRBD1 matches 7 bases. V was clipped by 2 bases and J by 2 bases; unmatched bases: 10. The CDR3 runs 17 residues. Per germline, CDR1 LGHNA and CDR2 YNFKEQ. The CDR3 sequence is CASSQSPTRGNTDTQYF. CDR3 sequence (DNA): TGTGCCAGCAGCCAATCCCCCACCAGGGGGAACACAGATACGCAGTATTTT.

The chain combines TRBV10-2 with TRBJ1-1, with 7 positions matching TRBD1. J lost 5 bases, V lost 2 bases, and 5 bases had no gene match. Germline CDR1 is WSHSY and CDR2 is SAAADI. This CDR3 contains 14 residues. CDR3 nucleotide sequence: TGCGCCAGCAGTGAGAAGGGGGCGTTGACTGAAGCTTTCTTT. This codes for CASSEKGALTEAFF.